This TCR beta chain was captured by sequencing in a study of blood T cell repertoires in COVID-19 (dated by TCRdb to between 2020 and 2021). Looking at the study overall: Samples covering the acute and convalescent phases of COVID-19 were provided by collaborators in the United States, Italy and Spain. Subjects who had been exposed to COVID-19, were actively infected with it, or had recovered from it provided the deeply sampled blood TCRbeta repertoires that made up the dataset. Samples came from the ongoing ImmuneRACE study (first 160 participants) plus 1,254 subjects from 6 global collaborators. The material from the prospective study consisted of cDNA or gDNA derived from T cells, B-cell-depleted T cells, or PBMCs. A freely available public database, intended as a resource for researchers studying the immune response to SARS-CoV-2, is where the repertoires were released. The sample metadata nearly always contained a de-identified subject ID, COVID-19 status, age in years and sex. Where HLA class I and class II types were available, the types were taken from metadata supplied by the sample provider, not from assay-based typing. What the work shows at the level of the full study, not this receptor alone: How much clinical and demographic metadata was included differed by source and by participant, and the metadata was provided uncurated.

The immunoSEQ Assay, a bias-controlled multiplex PCR, was used to amplify TCRbeta CDR3 regions from genomic DNA. Concerning the study's data processing: Within the assay, amplification of reference gene primers was used to estimate how many nucleated cells each sample contained. To quantify the absolute abundance of each unique TCRbeta CDR3 rearrangement, sequence reads were collapsed and filtered. Productive Simpson clonality was computed per sample as the square root of Simpson's diversity index over productive rearrangements. Drawn from immuneACCESS, this table holds only the in-frame rearrangements with V and J called that TCRdb kept. Clones are partly lost; checked studies trace under half to an unresolved V gene and leave the rest unexplained. That table furnishes V, J and clone size, whereas the DNA furnished D and trimming. Counted in this sample were more than 250,000 clones; less than 90% of them appeared once. The ten largest make up 3.5% to 5.5% of the sample.

Taken from cysteine to phenylalanine, the CDR3 has 18 residues. Left in the record is the CDR3 DNA by itself, 54 bases read in frame from the first base. At the junction V is shortened by 1 base and J by 5 bases, with 18 bases in between. The germline V gene encodes CDR1 SGHTA and CDR2 FQGNSA. A second Seattle source provided samples from volunteer blood donors who had recovered from COVID-19. Collaborating institutions collected whole blood in K2EDTA tubes following their own protocols. For TCRbeta analysis, collaborators shipped samples in one of three forms: frozen whole blood, isolated PBMCs, or DNA extracted from either of those sample types. Worth noting for this clone: Its antigen specificity is not known. No much larger clonotype is one base removed from it; base qualities were not supplied.

The sequence links TRBV7-2 to TRBJ1-6; possibly the D gene is TRBD1, per 5 matching bases. The TCR sequence derives from a man aged 55 to 70 who had recovered from COVID-19. The sample was peripheral blood. The encoded CDR3 is CASSLGQKGFSDNSPLHF. The DNA reads as follows: TGTGCCAGCAGCTTAGGCCAAAAGGGGTTTTCGGATAATTCACCCCTCCACTTT. The entire variable domain, with the stretches around the CDR3 drawn from the reference TRBV7-2 and TRBJ1-6 proteins, is GAGVSQSPSNKVTEKGKDVELRCDPISGHTALYWYRQSLGQGLEFLIYFQGNSAPDKSGLPSDRFSAERTGGSVSTLTIQRTQQEDSAVYLCASSLGQKGFSDNSPLHFGNGTRLTVT.